This TCR beta chain came from a study of T cell changes during pregnancy in multiple sclerosis. The CDR3 loop spans 19 amino acids. The germline CDR1 and CDR2 sequences are SNHLY and FYNNEI. Trimming removed 6 bases from V and 5 bases from J; junction bases left unmatched: 20. Using immunoSEQ multiplex PCR, the repertoire was profiled, and TCRdb retains in-frame clones only, with some absent. This table has approximately 44,000 clones, approximately 91% appearing once. This rearrangement joins TRBV2 to TRBJ2-1; 9 bases are a match to TRBD1. This specimen consisted of CD4+ T cells from peripheral blood mononuclear cells, obtained in the first trimester of pregnancy. This TCR derives from a female donor with multiple sclerosis, enrolled in a pregnancy study. CDR3 coding DNA: TGTGCCAGCAGACGACTGGTTCCGGGACAGGGAAGCTCGGACAATGAGCAGTTCTTC. Translating gives CASRRLVPGQGSSDNEQFF.